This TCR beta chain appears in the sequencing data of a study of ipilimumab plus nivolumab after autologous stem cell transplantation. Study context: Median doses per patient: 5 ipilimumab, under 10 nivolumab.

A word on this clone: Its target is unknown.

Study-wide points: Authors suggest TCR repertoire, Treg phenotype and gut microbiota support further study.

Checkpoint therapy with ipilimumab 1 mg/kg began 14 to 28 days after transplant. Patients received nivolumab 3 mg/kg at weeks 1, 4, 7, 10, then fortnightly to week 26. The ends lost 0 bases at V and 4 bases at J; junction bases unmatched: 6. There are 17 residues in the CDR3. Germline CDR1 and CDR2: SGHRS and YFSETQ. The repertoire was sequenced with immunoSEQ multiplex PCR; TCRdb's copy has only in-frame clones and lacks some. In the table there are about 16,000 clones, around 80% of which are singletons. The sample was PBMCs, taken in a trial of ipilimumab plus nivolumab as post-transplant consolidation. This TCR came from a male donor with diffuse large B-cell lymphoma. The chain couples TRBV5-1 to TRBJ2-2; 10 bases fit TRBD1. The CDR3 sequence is CASSLAVGQGGTGELFF. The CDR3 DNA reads TGCGCCAGCAGCTTGGCAGTAGGACAGGGGGGCACCGGGGAGCTGTTTTTT.